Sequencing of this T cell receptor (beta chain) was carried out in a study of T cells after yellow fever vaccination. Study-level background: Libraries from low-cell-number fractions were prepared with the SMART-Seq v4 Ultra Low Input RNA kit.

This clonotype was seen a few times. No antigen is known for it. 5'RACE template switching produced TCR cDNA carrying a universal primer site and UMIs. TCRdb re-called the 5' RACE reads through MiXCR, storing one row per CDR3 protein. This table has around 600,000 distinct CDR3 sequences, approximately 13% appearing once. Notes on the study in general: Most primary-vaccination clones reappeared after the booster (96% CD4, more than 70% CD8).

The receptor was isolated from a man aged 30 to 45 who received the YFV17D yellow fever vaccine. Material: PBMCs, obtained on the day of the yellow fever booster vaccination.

In DNA, the CDR3 is TGCAGTGCTACGTCGGCAGGCGTGAACACTGAAGCTTTCTTT. Translation: CSATSAGVNTEAFF. The chain combines TRBV20-1 with TRBJ1-1, with no clear D. Germline-derived CDR1 and CDR2 are DFQATT and SNEGSKA (reference sequence). Trimming removed 4 bases at V and 0 bases at J, with 12 bases between. This CDR3 is 14 amino acids long.